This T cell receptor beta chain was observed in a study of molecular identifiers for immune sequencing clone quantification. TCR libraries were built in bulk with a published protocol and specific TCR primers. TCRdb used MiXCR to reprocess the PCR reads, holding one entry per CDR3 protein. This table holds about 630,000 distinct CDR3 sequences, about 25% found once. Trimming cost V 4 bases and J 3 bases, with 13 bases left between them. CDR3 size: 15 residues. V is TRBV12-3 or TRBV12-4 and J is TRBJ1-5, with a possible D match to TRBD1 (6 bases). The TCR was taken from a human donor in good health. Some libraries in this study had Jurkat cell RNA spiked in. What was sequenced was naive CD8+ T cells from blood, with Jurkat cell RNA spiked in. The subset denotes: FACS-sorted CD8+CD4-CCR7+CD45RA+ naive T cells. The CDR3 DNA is TGTGCCAGCAGTTCCGAGGACAGAGACAATCAGCCCCAGCATTTT. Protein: CASSSEDRDNQPQHF.